The source of this T cell receptor beta chain is a study of tumor-infiltrating lymphocytes in primary liver carcinoma. About the research overall: Participating patients were men and women between 30 and 69 years old. Samples produced roughly 3.65 to 8 million productive TCRbeta reads, comparable across tissue types.

Germline CDR1 reads LGHNT; CDR2 reads FRNRAP. The CDR3 has 16 amino acids. From roughly 20-30 mg of unsorted bulk tissue, DNA and RNA were co-extracted together. Tumor samples uniformly had over 75% viable tumor cells. With around 500 ng total RNA as template and a constant-region primer, TCR beta cDNA was made. ARM-PCR was slightly modified, and three nested multiplex PCR rounds with it gave rise to the TCR beta libraries. With TRBV1-TRBV30 forward primers and a C-beta reverse primer, the first two PCR rounds were run for nine to eleven cycles each. TCRdb recomputed calls from the multiplex PCR reads with MiXCR, one row per CDR3 protein. The sample yields nearly 50,000 distinct CDR3 sequences, 70% to 75% seen once.

The sample was liver tumor tissue from sampling region 3. As to subset: tumor region T3, left-lateral pole. This chain connects TRBV12-5 to TRBJ2-2; weak D call: TRBD2 (6 bases). The origin of this receptor is a man aged 35 to 55 with primary liver carcinoma and hepatitis B virus infection. The CDR3 DNA reads as TGTGTTAGCGGTCCTCCGGGTGCCACGAACACCGGGGAGCTGTTTTTT. This translates into CVSGPPGATNTGELFF.